This T cell receptor (beta chain) was sequenced during a study of OX40 agonist ivuxolimab in advanced cancers. Study as a whole: Having had anti-PD-1, anti-PD-L1 or anti-CTLA-4 therapy before was allowed, and about 40% had some.

Sequencing used immunoSEQ multiplex PCR; TCRdb keeps in-frame clones, though not all of them. This table holds about 55,000 clones, roughly 80% found once. This clone was recorded a few times. Germline V lookup: CDR1 MNHNS, CDR2 SASEGT. The CDR3 totals 15 residues. Germline trimming cut 6 bases from V and 3 bases from J; bases unmatched to any gene: 10. The J gene is TRBJ1-2, the V gene TRBV6-1; 7 nucleotides match TRBD1. Sequencing used CD4+ or CD8+ T cells sorted from blood, obtained in a trial of the OX40 agonist ivuxolimab. This clonotype originated in an adult with an advanced solid tumor such as melanoma, head and neck, liver or kidney cancer. The CDR3 is CASSQTGLGDYGYTF. CDR3 sequence (DNA): TGTGCCAGCAGCCAGACAGGGTTGGGAGACTATGGCTACACCTTC.